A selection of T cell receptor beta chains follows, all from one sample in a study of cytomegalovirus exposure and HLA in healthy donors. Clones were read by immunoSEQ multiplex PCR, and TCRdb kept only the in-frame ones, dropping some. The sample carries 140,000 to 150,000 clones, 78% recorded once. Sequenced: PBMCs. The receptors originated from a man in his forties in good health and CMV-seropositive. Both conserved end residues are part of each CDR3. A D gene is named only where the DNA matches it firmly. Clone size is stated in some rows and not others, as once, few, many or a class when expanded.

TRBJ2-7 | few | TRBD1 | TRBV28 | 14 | CASSPGTGVYEQYF | TGTGCCAGCAGTCCCGGGACAGGGGTCTACGAGCAGTACTTC
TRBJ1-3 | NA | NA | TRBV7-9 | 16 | CASSPLAGAGGNTIYF | TGTGCCAGCAGCCCCCTTGCGGGGGCGGGTGGAAACACCATATATTTT
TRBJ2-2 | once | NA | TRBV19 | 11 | CASMASGELFF | TGTGCCAGTATGGCTTCGGGGGAGCTGTTTTTT
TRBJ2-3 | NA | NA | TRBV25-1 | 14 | CASAGGISTDTQYF | TGTGCCAGCGCGGGTGGGATTAGCACAGATACGCAGTATTTT
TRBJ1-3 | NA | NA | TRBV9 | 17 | CASSVTQGLSSGNTIYF | TGTGCCAGCAGCGTAACCCAGGGACTGAGCTCTGGAAACACCATATATTTT
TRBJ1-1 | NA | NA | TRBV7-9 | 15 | CASSTGILGNTEAFF | TGTGCCAGCAGCACCGGGATCCTAGGGAACACTGAAGCTTTCTTT
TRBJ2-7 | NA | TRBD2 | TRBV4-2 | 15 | CASSQETSGTYEQYF | TGTGCCAGCAGCCAAGAAACTAGCGGTACCTACGAGCAGTACTTC
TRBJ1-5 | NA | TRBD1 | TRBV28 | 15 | CASSLDRVWNQPQHF | TGTGCCAGCAGTCTCGACAGGGTATGGAATCAGCCCCAGCATTTT
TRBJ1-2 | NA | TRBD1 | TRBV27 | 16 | CASSLTTGGGVGGYTF | TGTGCCAGCAGTTTAACGACAGGGGGCGGAGTGGGGGGCTACACCTTC
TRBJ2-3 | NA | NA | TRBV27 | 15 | CASSGLQGPTDTQYF | TGTGCCAGCAGCGGGCTACAGGGACCTACAGATACGCAGTATTTT
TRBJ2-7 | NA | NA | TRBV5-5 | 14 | CASSVTGKAYEQYF | TGTGCCAGCAGCGTTACAGGGAAAGCCTACGAGCAGTACTTC
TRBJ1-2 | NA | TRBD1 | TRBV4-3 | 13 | CASTEDPRGSYTF | TGCGCCAGCACCGAAGACCCCAGGGGGAGCTACACCTTC
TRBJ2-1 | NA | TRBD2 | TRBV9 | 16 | CASSPFREGLVNEQFF | TGTGCCAGCAGCCCGTTCCGGGAGGGCCTGGTGAATGAGCAGTTCTTC
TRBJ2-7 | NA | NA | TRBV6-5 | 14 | CASSYSSSAYEQYF | TGTGCCAGCAGTTACTCGAGCAGCGCCTACGAGCAGTACTTC
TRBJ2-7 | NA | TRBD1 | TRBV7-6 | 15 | CASSWPGQGAGEQYF | TGTGCCAGCAGCTGGCCGGGACAGGGGGCTGGCGAGCAGTACTTC
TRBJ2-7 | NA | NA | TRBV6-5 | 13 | CASKGGASYEQYF | TGTGCCAGCAAGGGGGGGGCCTCTTACGAGCAGTACTTC
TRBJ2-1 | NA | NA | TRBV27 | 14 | CASSLRLRANEQFF | TGTGCCAGCAGCCTACGTCTCCGAGCCAATGAGCAGTTCTTC
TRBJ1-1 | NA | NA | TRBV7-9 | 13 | CASSSRQNTEAFF | TGTGCCAGCAGTTCGCGACAGAACACTGAAGCTTTCTTT
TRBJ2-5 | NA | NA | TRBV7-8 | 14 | CASSLGTGSETQYF | TGTGCCAGCAGCTTAGGAACCGGGTCGGAGACCCAGTACTTC
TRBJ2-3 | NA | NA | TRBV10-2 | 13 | CASSVQGRDTQYF | TGCGCCAGCAGTGTTCAGGGTCGTGATACGCAGTATTTT
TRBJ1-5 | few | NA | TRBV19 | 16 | CASKRGATDGNQPQHF | TGTGCCAGTAAGAGAGGAGCGACAGACGGCAATCAGCCCCAGCATTTT
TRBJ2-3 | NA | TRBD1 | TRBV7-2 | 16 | CASSPAWGQGADTQYF | TGTGCCAGCAGCCCCGCTTGGGGACAGGGCGCAGATACGCAGTATTTT
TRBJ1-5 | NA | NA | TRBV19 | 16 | CASSLLSDSHNQPQHF | TGTGCCAGTAGTCTTCTCTCAGACAGTCACAATCAGCCCCAGCATTTT
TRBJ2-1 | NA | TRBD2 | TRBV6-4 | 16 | CASSMERGSSYNEQFF | TGTGCCAGCAGTATGGAGCGGGGCAGCTCCTACAATGAGCAGTTCTTC
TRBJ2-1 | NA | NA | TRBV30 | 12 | CALRSSYNEQFF | TGTGCCTTGCGGAGCTCCTACAATGAGCAGTTCTTC
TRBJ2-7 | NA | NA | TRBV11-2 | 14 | CASSPGSHPREQYF | TGTGCCAGCAGCCCAGGAAGCCACCCCCGGGAGCAGTACTTC
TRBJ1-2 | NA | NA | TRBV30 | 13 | CAWSVGGAYGYTF | TGTGCCTGGAGTGTAGGGGGGGCCTACGGCTACACCTTC
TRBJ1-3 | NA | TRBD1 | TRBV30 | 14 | CAWRTGVRGNTIYF | TGTGCCTGGAGGACAGGGGTACGTGGAAACACCATATATTTT
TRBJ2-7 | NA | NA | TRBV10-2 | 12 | CASRPTRYEQYF | TGCGCCAGCAGGCCTACGCGGTACGAGCAGTACTTC
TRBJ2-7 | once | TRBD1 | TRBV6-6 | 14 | CASSLPGQEGEQYF | TGTGCCAGCAGTCTCCCGGGACAGGAAGGCGAGCAGTACTTC
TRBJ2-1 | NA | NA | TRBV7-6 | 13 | CASSLGGGNEQFF | TGTGCCAGCAGCTTAGGTGGCGGCAATGAGCAGTTCTTC
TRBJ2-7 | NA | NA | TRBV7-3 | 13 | CASSVGRGYEQYF | TGTGCCAGCAGCGTCGGACGGGGATACGAGCAGTACTTC
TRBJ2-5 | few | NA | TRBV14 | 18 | CASSRAKRLVGYQETQYF | TGTGCCAGCAGCCGCGCGAAACGACTAGTCGGGTACCAAGAGACCCAGTACTTC
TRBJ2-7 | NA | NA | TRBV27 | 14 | CASSLSDGGYEQYF | TGTGCCAGCAGTTTATCCGACGGGGGCTACGAGCAGTACTTC
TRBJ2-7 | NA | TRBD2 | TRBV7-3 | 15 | CASSPGSGSSYEQYF | TGTGCCAGCAGCCCAGGTAGCGGGAGCTCCTACGAGCAGTACTTC
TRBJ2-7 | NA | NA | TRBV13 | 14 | CASSLGQGRYEQYF | TGTGCCAGCAGCTTAGGGCAGGGGCGCTACGAGCAGTACTTC
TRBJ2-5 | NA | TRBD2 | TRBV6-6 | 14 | CAAGGLASGETQYF | TGTGCCGCGGGGGGTCTTGCTTCAGGGGAGACCCAGTACTTC
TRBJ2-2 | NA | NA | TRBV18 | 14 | CASSPMDSTGELFF | TGTGCCAGCTCACCAATGGACAGCACCGGGGAGCTGTTTTTT
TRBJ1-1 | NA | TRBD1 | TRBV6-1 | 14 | CASSWTGSGTEAFF | TGTGCCAGCAGCTGGACAGGGTCTGGCACTGAAGCTTTCTTT